This entry features one TCR beta chain sequence. A much larger clone differs by one base, so this may be a read error. As template, the study used bulk tumor genomic DNA at around 590 ng per sample. Widely spaced biopsies, several per primary tumor, were obtained at surgery. Samples came from untreated patients having curative surgery for newly diagnosed non-small cell lung cancer. The data were obtained in a study of immune heterogeneity within non-small cell lung tumors. Across the study: With respect to histology, the tumors encompassed several squamous cell carcinomas, 10 non-squamous carcinomas and 1 not otherwise specified.

Amplifying TCR beta CDR3 involved multiplex PCR carried out with 32 V and 13 J primers. From the multiplex PCR reads, TCRdb called clonotypes with MiXCR, one entry per CDR3 protein. The sample consists of about 22,000 distinct CDR3 sequences, around a quarter of them appearing once. This CDR3 region has 14 residues. The germline gives CDR1 SEHNR, CDR2 FQNEAQ (reference sequence). The rearrangement uses TRBV7-9 and TRBJ1-2; D is uncertain. Sequenced sample: lung tumor tissue. The receptor comes from a man between 35 and 55 years old with non-small cell lung cancer. The CDR3 protein is CDSSSPTFEGGYTF. CDR3 in DNA: TGTGACAGCAGCTCTCCGACCTTCGAGGGTGGCTACACCTTC.